These 23 T cell receptor beta chains were sequenced from one sample in a study of OX40 agonist ivuxolimab in advanced cancers. Data came from immunoSEQ multiplex PCR; TCRdb stores just in-frame clones and leaves some out. The sample consists of tens of thousands of clones, over 80% of them appearing once. Specimen: CD4+ or CD8+ T cells sorted from blood, collected in a trial of the OX40 agonist ivuxolimab. These receptors were collected from an adult with an advanced solid tumor such as melanoma, head and neck, liver or kidney cancer.

This rearrangement joins TRBV11-2 to TRBJ1-2; 10 positions match TRBD1. The junction had 8 bases not matched to a gene; V was cut back by 5 bases and J by 5 bases. The CDR3 is 15 amino acids. Germline V CDR1 and CDR2: SGHAT, FQNNGV. This CDR3 reads CASSRPDRGVYGYTF. CDR3 sequence (DNA): TGTGCCAGCAGCCGCCCGGACAGGGGGGTTTATGGCTACACCTTC.

The chain couples TRBV6-4 to TRBJ1-1; 8 bases map to TRBD1. This CDR3 is built from 14 residues. Trimming at V came to 5 bases and at J to 0 bases, leaving 2 bases not matched to a gene. Per germline, CDR1 MRHNA and CDR2 SNTAGT. The CDR3 coding sequence is TGTGCCAGCAGTCGGACAGGGCTGAACACTGAAGCTTTCTTT. Its protein product is CASSRTGLNTEAFF.

The chain joins TRBV5-1 to TRBJ2-3; no clear D gene. Trimming pared 2 bases from V and 0 bases from J, leaving 13 bases between. Looked up from germline, CDR1 is SGHRS and CDR2 is YFSETQ. The CDR3 has 16 residues. The CDR3 is CASSFVPQASTDTQYF. The CDR3 DNA is TGCGCCAGCAGCTTCGTACCGCAGGCTAGCACAGATACGCAGTATTTT.

CDR3 sequence (DNA): TGTGCCACCCAAGGGTGGCGAGAAGGTGAAAAACTGTTTTTT. Protein sequence: CATQGWREGEKLFF. The chain is built from TRBV6-5 and TRBJ1-4; no clear D. The V end was cut by 10 bases, the J end by 7 bases, with 19 bases between. This CDR3 has 14 residues. Per the germline V gene, CDR1 is MNHEY and CDR2 is SVGAGI.

This sequence joins TRBV19 and TRBJ2-5; D is ambiguous. V dropped 5 bases and J dropped 1 base, with 11 bases sitting between them. Germline CDR1 and CDR2: LNHDA and SQIVND (reference sequence). The CDR3 is 14 residues long. The CDR3 here is CASSAVFVQETQYF. For the CDR3, the DNA is TGTGCCAGTAGTGCCGTTTTTGTCCAAGAGACCCAGTACTTC.

This chain joins TRBV6-5 and TRBJ2-7, with D perhaps TRBD2 (5 bases). CDR3 length equals 13 residues. CDR1 is MNHEY, CDR2 SVGAGI, per germline. Trimming stripped 6 bases from V and 3 bases from J, with 12 bases between. The CDR3 nucleotides read TGTGCCAGCAGGAGGGAATTCGGCTACGAGCAGTACTTC. Its translation is CASRREFGYEQYF.

This chain links TRBV10-3 with TRBJ2-1, with TRBD2 identical over 8 bases. CDR1 ENHRY and CDR2 SYGVKD come from the germline V gene. The CDR3 extends over 17 amino acids. V lost 0 bases and J lost 6; bases outside the gene matches: 10. In DNA, the CDR3 is TGTGCCATCAGTGAGTCTTATACTGGGCTAGCGGGCAATGAGCAGTTCTTC. Translation gives CAISESYTGLAGNEQFF.

The chain is built from TRBV5-1 and TRBJ2-3; 13 bases agree with TRBD2. V gave up 3 bases and J gave up 6 bases; unmatched junction bases: 4. Germline V gives CDR1 SGHRS, CDR2 YFSETQ. The CDR3 length is 15 residues. CDR3 in amino acids: CASSSLAGGPDTQYF. The CDR3, as DNA: TGCGCCAGCAGCTCACTAGCGGGGGGGCCTGATACGCAGTATTTT.

The chain joins TRBV30 to TRBJ2-7, with 8 bases that match TRBD1. The CDR3 is 15 residues long. Trimming cost V 3 bases and J 2 bases; bases outside gene matches: 9. Germline CDR1 reads GTSNPN; CDR2 reads SVGIG (reference sequence). The CDR3 here is CAWRPIRGPTYEQYF. CDR3 nucleotide sequence: TGTGCCTGGAGACCAATCAGGGGGCCTACCTACGAGCAGTACTTC.

The chain combines TRBV7-3 with TRBJ2-3; the match to TRBD2 covers 8 bases. The J segment lost 5 bases and the V segment lost 2 bases, leaving 3 bases of the junction unmatched. This CDR3 has 14 residues. The germline V gene encodes CDR1 SGHTA and CDR2 FQGTGA. The CDR3 is CASSLQAGVDTQYF. The CDR3 DNA reads TGTGCCAGCAGCTTACAAGCGGGGGTAGATACGCAGTATTTT.

The rearrangement joins TRBV7-2 to TRBJ2-3; D remains unclear. The CDR3 has 12 residues. CDR1 SGHTA and CDR2 FQGNSA come from the germline V gene. The ends were cut back, 5 bases at V and 0 bases at J, with 3 bases in the middle. The CDR3 DNA follows: TGTGCCAGCAGCCCCAGCACAGATACGCAGTATTTT. It codes for CASSPSTDTQYF. Full variable domain (remainder filled in from reference TRBV7-2 and TRBJ2-3): GAGVSQSPSNKVTEKGKDVELRCDPISGHTALYWYRQSLGQGLEFLIYFQGNSAPDKSGLPSDRFSAERTGGSVSTLTIQRTQQEDSAVYLCASSPSTDTQYFGPGTRLTVL.

This clone was observed a handful of times. This rearrangement joins TRBV7-9 to TRBJ2-7, with D uncertain. Per germline, CDR1 SEHNR and CDR2 FQNEAQ (reference sequence). The CDR3 length is 15 residues. V lost 5 bases and J 2 bases, leaving 16 bases between the germline ends. The CDR3: CASSAKVDLPYEQYF. In DNA form, the CDR3 reads TGTGCCAGCAGCGCGAAGGTGGACCTACCCTACGAGCAGTACTTC.

V and J are TRBV11-2 and TRBJ2-3, with D perhaps assigned TRBD1 or TRBD2 (5 bases each). The CDR3 is made up of 14 amino acids. Trimming pared 1 base from V and 11 bases from J, leaving 16 bases between. Germline V lookup: CDR1 SGHAT, CDR2 FQNNGV. In DNA form, the CDR3 reads TGTGCCAGCAGCTTAGTAGGTGGGACCAATCGGCAGTATTTT. This gives the protein CASSLVGGTNRQYF.

The V and J genes are TRBV10-2 and TRBJ2-7; D is possibly TRBD1 (6 bases). In germline, CDR1 is WSHSY, CDR2 SAAADI. This CDR3 region has 12 residues. Trimming cost V 3 bases and J 4 bases, with 7 bases left between them. CDR3 nucleotide sequence: TGCGCCAGCAGTGACAGGGGTTACGAGCAGTACTTC. Amino acids: CASSDRGYEQYF.

The chain is built from TRBV7-8 and TRBJ1-5; D not certain. Germline CDR1 SGHVS, CDR2 FQNEAQ. V was pared by 5 bases and J by 6 bases, with 14 bases between. The CDR3 has 14 residues. The CDR3 DNA reads as TGTGCCAGCAGCACAGAGGGAGGTGGTCAGCCCCAGCATTTT. This encodes CASSTEGGGQPQHF.

The chain couples TRBV10-1 to TRBJ2-7, with TRBD1 matching 7 bases. This CDR3 contains 13 residues. The germline gives CDR1 WNHNN, CDR2 SYGVQD (reference sequence). V was clipped by 0 bases and J by 13 bases; unmatched bases: 9. The CDR3 loop reads CASSESMGTVVYF. The CDR3, as DNA: TGCGCCAGCAGTGAGTCGATGGGGACAGTAGTCTACTTC.

The rearrangement uses TRBV7-6 and TRBJ2-1; 8 bases line up with TRBD2. The CDR3 is 15 residues long. The germline gives CDR1 SGHVS, CDR2 FNYEAQ. J was trimmed by 10 bases and V by 5 bases; bases with no gene match: 13. The CDR3 protein is CASSAPPGGEGEQFF. CDR3 nucleotides: TGTGCCAGCAGCGCGCCCCCGGGGGGGGAGGGGGAGCAGTTCTTC.

The gene calls are TRBV10-3 and TRBJ2-3, with 7 bases that match TRBD1. Germline V gives CDR1 ENHRY, CDR2 SYGVKD. This CDR3 comprises 15 residues. Losses at the gene ends were 4 bases for V and 3 bases for J; bases not matched to a gene: 7. CDR3 in DNA: TGTGCCATCAGTGGGGCAACAGGGGTAACAGATACGCAGTATTTT. Its protein is CAISGATGVTDTQYF.

The chain combines TRBV4-1 with TRBJ2-5; D is unclear. CDR3 length equals 15 residues. V was pared by 0 bases and J by 4 bases, with 12 bases between. CDR1 is MGHRA and CDR2 is YSYEKL in the germline V gene. The CDR3 DNA is TGCGCCAGCAGCCAAGAAAGGGATTTTGGAGAGACCCAGTACTTC. As protein: CASSQERDFGETQYF.

V and J are TRBV28 and TRBJ2-3, with TRBD1 as a possible D gene (6 bases). In germline, CDR1 is MDHEN, CDR2 SYDVKM. Trimming shortened V by 6 bases and J by 3 bases, and 19 bases separated the two germline ends. The CDR3 spans 16 residues. The CDR3 nucleotides are TGTGCCAGCAGGAATGCGAGGACAGCGTGGACAGATACGCAGTATTTT. Translation: CASRNARTAWTDTQYF.

The V gene is TRBV29-1, the J gene TRBJ1-1, with D perhaps matching TRBD1 (6 bases). Germline V lookup: CDR1 SQVTM, CDR2 ANQGSEA. CDR3 length equals 11 residues. The V gene lost 4 bases and the J gene lost 8 bases, with 11 bases spanning the gap. The CDR3 loop reads CSVGGQGEAFF. The CDR3 DNA follows: TGCAGCGTTGGGGGGCAGGGGGAAGCTTTCTTT. Full variable domain (outside the CDR3, taken from reference TRBV29-1 and TRBJ1-1): SAVISQKPSRDICQRGTSLTIQCQVDSQVTMMFWYRQQPGQSLTLIATANQGSEATYESGFVIDKFPISRPNLTFSTLTVSNMSPEDSSIYLCSVGGQGEAFFGQGTRLTVV.

This clone came up once. This rearrangement joins TRBV5-4 to TRBJ2-1; tentatively, D is TRBD1 or TRBD2 (5 bases each). There are 15 residues in the CDR3. Trimming stripped 0 bases from V and 5 bases from J, with 12 bases between. CDR1 SGHNT and CDR2 YYREEE come from the germline V gene (reference sequence). The CDR3 DNA sequence: TGTGCCAGCAGCTTGGCGGGACGGATCGACAATGAGCAGTTCTTC. This translates into CASSLAGRIDNEQFF.

This chain uses TRBV6-5 with TRBJ1-1; D may be TRBD1 (5 bases). From germline, CDR1 is MNHEY and CDR2 SVGAGI. The CDR3 sequence is 15 residues long. V dropped 2 bases and J dropped 5 bases, with 15 bases sitting between them. The CDR3 spells CASSYGGIRVTEAFF. CDR3 nucleotides: TGTGCCAGCAGTTACGGGGGGATTAGGGTGACTGAAGCTTTCTTT.